The following is a TCR beta chain sequence with its context. The data were taken from a study of blood T cell repertoires in COVID-19. V lost 0 bases and J 0 bases, leaving 8 bases between the germline ends. The CDR3 length is 15 residues. The germline V gene encodes CDR1 SEHNR and CDR2 FQNEAQ (reference sequence). TCRdb keeps only in-frame clones here, not all; method: immunoSEQ multiplex PCR. The data contain about 410,000 clones, roughly 86% of them seen just once; the ten biggest clones take up 1.5% to 2%. The sequence came from a woman aged 25 to 39 who had recovered from COVID-19. Material for sequencing was PBMCs or T cells enriched from blood (not recorded which). The V call is TRBV7-9, the J call TRBJ1-1; D not certain. The CDR3 is CASSLARQVNTEAFF. The CDR3 nucleotides read TGTGCCAGCAGCTTAGCGCGCCAGGTGAACACTGAAGCTTTCTTT.